The rows below give T cell receptor beta chains drawn from one sample of a study of T cells expressing NK-cell markers. TCRdb derives one entry per CDR3 protein from the 5' RACE reads, leaving out DNA. This sample carries 160,000 or so distinct CDR3 sequences, with approximately 18% going to the ten biggest clones. Sequencing input: blood T cells: a sorted CD56 or NKG2C T cell subset, CD4+ or CD8+ T cells, or bulk PBMC T cells (not recorded which). These receptors all come from a woman aged 18 to 75 in good health. Each CDR3 is given with its conserved first and last residue.

cdr3_length: 11; v_call: TRBV3-1; j_call: TRBJ2-7; cdr3_aa: CASSQENRQYF
cdr3_length: 17; v_call: TRBV4-2; j_call: TRBJ2-3; cdr3_aa: CASSQWGGQTSTDTQYF
cdr3_length: 14; v_call: TRBV6-5; j_call: TRBJ2-7; cdr3_aa: CASSYADRGPEQYF
cdr3_length: 15; v_call: TRBV9; j_call: TRBJ2-1; cdr3_aa: CASSPRGDFYNEQFF
cdr3_length: 15; v_call: TRBV5-1; j_call: TRBJ2-5; cdr3_aa: CASSLGTSGPETQYF
cdr3_length: 14; v_call: TRBV20-1; j_call: TRBJ1-6; cdr3_aa: CSARAGDYNSPLHF
cdr3_length: 15; v_call: TRBV2; j_call: TRBJ2-7; cdr3_aa: CASSAGTGVAYEQYF
cdr3_length: 15; v_call: TRBV28; j_call: TRBJ2-1; cdr3_aa: CASSQAGSSYNEQFF
cdr3_length: 16; v_call: TRBV9; j_call: TRBJ1-4; cdr3_aa: CASSVGGCGANEKLFF
cdr3_length: 13; v_call: TRBV3-1; j_call: TRBJ2-2; cdr3_aa: CASSRQNTGELFF
cdr3_length: 17; v_call: TRBV25-1; j_call: TRBJ2-7; cdr3_aa: CASSDRSRTAGGNEQYF
cdr3_length: 14; v_call: TRBV29-1; j_call: TRBJ2-7; cdr3_aa: CSVDARTSGRKQYF
cdr3_length: 18; v_call: TRBV30; j_call: TRBJ2-5; cdr3_aa: CAWSAGKKTGQGTKTQYF
cdr3_length: 14; v_call: TRBV12-3/TRBV12-4; j_call: TRBJ2-5; cdr3_aa: CASSFGGGADTQYF
cdr3_length: 16; v_call: TRBV5-1; j_call: TRBJ1-1; cdr3_aa: CASSLGSTGRTTEAFF
cdr3_length: 17; v_call: TRBV5-1; j_call: TRBJ1-1; cdr3_aa: CASSTKTGGVVNTEAFF
cdr3_length: 12; v_call: TRBV5-1; j_call: TRBJ2-1; cdr3_aa: CASSGTSREQFF
cdr3_length: 15; v_call: TRBV20-1; j_call: TRBJ2-2; cdr3_aa: CSARDHWVNTGELFF
cdr3_length: 13; v_call: TRBV7-3; j_call: TRBJ1-6; cdr3_aa: CASSSVRDSPLHF
cdr3_length: 15; v_call: TRBV12-3/TRBV12-4; j_call: TRBJ1-4; cdr3_aa: CASSPRARTNEKLFF
cdr3_length: 13; v_call: TRBV30; j_call: TRBJ2-1; cdr3_aa: CAWSRLAGDEQFF
cdr3_length: 13; v_call: TRBV25-1; j_call: TRBJ1-2; cdr3_aa: CASSGGEDYGYTF
cdr3_length: 11; v_call: TRBV20-1; j_call: TRBJ1-1; cdr3_aa: CSAPGNKVAFF
cdr3_length: 14; v_call: TRBV12-3/TRBV12-4; j_call: TRBJ1-2; cdr3_aa: CASSPGDGYYGYTF
cdr3_length: 19; v_call: TRBV12-3/TRBV12-4; j_call: TRBJ1-6; cdr3_aa: CASSSLRDRAYSYNSPLHF
cdr3_length: 11; v_call: TRBV10-3; j_call: TRBJ2-7; cdr3_aa: CAIREAGEQYF
cdr3_length: 17; v_call: TRBV20-1; j_call: TRBJ1-2; cdr3_aa: CSAHVRDRGNVLSGYTF
cdr3_length: 14; v_call: TRBV20-1; j_call: TRBJ2-1; cdr3_aa: CSAKGGSFYNEQFF
cdr3_length: 14; v_call: TRBV2; j_call: TRBJ2-2; cdr3_aa: CASSVARGTGELFF
cdr3_length: 16; v_call: TRBV15; j_call: TRBJ2-1; cdr3_aa: CATSRGGTSGKHEQFF